The 26 T cell receptor beta chains listed next were all sequenced from one sample in a study of regulatory T cells in long-lasting Graves disease. Time point specified: persistent/refractory GD, antithyroid drugs over 5 years with positive TRAb. Construction of the TCR library relied on RNA isolated from PBMCs. The authors built TCR beta libraries using iRepertoire HTBI primers and Arm-PCR of CDR3 regions. TCRdb processed the multiplex PCR reads anew with MiXCR; each CDR3 protein has one entry. This sample has about 420,000 distinct CDR3 sequences, with 23% found just once. Sample: peripheral blood mononuclear cells (PBMCs), taken when the disease was refractory, from a patient treated with antithyroid drugs. These receptors all stem from a female donor with Graves disease.

This clonotype was observed a few times. The chain links TRBV6-1 to TRBJ1-2; 9 bases map to TRBD1. V lost 6 bases and J lost 9; bases outside the gene matches: 11. The CDR3 runs 14 residues. Germline V CDR1 and CDR2: MNHNS, SASEGT. CDR3: CASSLRTGANRYTF. CDR3 DNA: TGTGCCAGCAGCCTCCGGACAGGGGCGAACCGCTACACCTTC.

This clonotype was counted many times. CDR3 sequence: CASSLSGGGNTEAFF. CDR3 sequence (DNA): TGTGCCAGCAGTTTATCAGGGGGCGGGAACACTGAAGCTTTCTTT. The genes are TRBV28 and TRBJ1-1, with 8 bases that match TRBD1. The trim removed 1 base at V and 1 base at J, leaving 2 bases unmatched. The CDR3 runs to 15 residues. Germline V gene lookup returns CDR1 MDHEN and CDR2 SYDVKM.

The rearrangement links TRBV19 to TRBJ1-2, with TRBD1 as a possible D gene (5 bases). This CDR3 contains 14 residues. Trimming took off 5 bases at V and 4 bases at J, with 14 bases between the two ends. CDR1 and CDR2 from the germline V gene are LNHDA and SQIVND (reference sequence). CDR3 DNA sequence: TGTGCCAGTAGTCCTGGGGCAGGGCCCTATGGCTACACCTTC. Translation gives CASSPGAGPYGYTF.

V gene TRBV30 combines with J gene TRBJ1-2; tentative D call: TRBD1 (6 bases). The CDR3 contains 13 residues. The germline gives CDR1 GTSNPN, CDR2 SVGIG (reference sequence). V was pared by 3 bases and J by 2 bases, with 10 bases between. CDR3 DNA: TGTGCCTGGAGATTCACAGGGAACTATGGCTACACCTTC. Translation gives CAWRFTGNYGYTF. Looking up the rest from reference TRBV30 and TRBJ1-2 gives the full variable domain: SQTIHQWPATLVQPVGSPLSLECTVEGTSNPNLYWYRQAAGRGLQLLFYSVGIGQISSEVPQNLSASRPQDRQFILSSKKLLLSDSGFYLCAWRFTGNYGYTFGSGTRLTVV.

In the case of this clonotype: This could be a read error, since a much larger clone is one nucleotide away. The chain is built from TRBV2 and TRBJ2-7; D remains unclear. The CDR3 is 13 amino acids. In germline, CDR1 is SNHLY, CDR2 FYNNEI. This chain's CDR3 is CASSFTRSYGQYF. DNA of the CDR3: TGTGCCAGCAGTTTTACGCGCTCCTACGGGCAGTACTTC.

There are a few counts of this clonotype. The chain has TRBV29-1 and TRBJ1-1; D is unclear. The germline V gene encodes CDR1 SQVTM and CDR2 ANQGSEA. The CDR3 is made up of 13 amino acids. Trimming removed 3 bases at V and 6 bases at J, with 14 bases between. The DNA of the CDR3 is TGCAGCGTTGAGGAGGGAGGGAGGCCTGAAGCTTTCTTT. Its translation: CSVEEGGRPEAFF. The whole variable domain, remainder taken from reference TRBV29-1 and TRBJ1-1, is SAVISQKPSRDICQRGTSLTIQCQVDSQVTMMFWYRQQPGQSLTLIATANQGSEATYESGFVIDKFPISRPNLTFSTLTVSNMSPEDSSIYLCSVEEGGRPEAFFGQGTRLTVV.

This clonotype showed up many times. The V gene is TRBV6-2 or TRBV6-3, the J gene TRBJ2-2, with TRBD1 as a possible D gene (5 bases). V was clipped by 0 bases and J by 2 bases, with 13 bases between them. Germline V gene lookup returns CDR1 MNHEY and CDR2 SVGEGT. The CDR3 extends over 17 amino acids. As DNA, the CDR3 is TGTGCCAGCAGTTACTCGGGGCAGAAGCTCAACACCGGGGAGCTGTTTTTT. Translated, it gives CASSYSGQKLNTGELFF.

The chain combines TRBV28 with TRBJ2-3; 14 bases line up with TRBD2. Germline V gene sequence: CDR1 MDHEN, CDR2 SYDVKM. The CDR3 spans 18 residues. The J segment lost 7 bases and the V segment lost 4 bases, leaving 13 bases of the junction unmatched. Here the CDR3 reads CASSSPGTSGSGLYTQYF. The CDR3 nucleotides are TGTGCCAGCAGTTCGCCCGGGACTAGCGGGAGCGGATTATATACGCAGTATTTT.

This clonotype was found many times. The chain carries TRBV6-5 and TRBJ1-2; tentative D call: TRBD1 (6 bases). Germline loops: CDR1 MNHEY, CDR2 SVGAGI. Trimming cost V 2 bases and J 8 bases, with 12 bases left between them. CDR3 length: 13 amino acids. CDR3 sequence: CASSYGGPKGYTF. In nucleotides, the CDR3 is TGTGCCAGCAGTTACGGGGGGCCCAAGGGCTACACCTTC.

There are many counts of this clonotype. The chain links TRBV6-5 to TRBJ1-1; D is undetermined. This CDR3 has 15 amino acids. V was clipped by 2 bases and J by 8 bases, with 18 bases between them. CDR1 is MNHEY and CDR2 is SVGAGI in the germline V gene. The CDR3 coding sequence is TGTGCCAGCAGTTACCGGTCGGTTCCTAACGTGGAAGCTTTCTTT. Protein product: CASSYRSVPNVEAFF.

This clonotype was counted ten times or more. The V and J genes are TRBV7-8 and TRBJ2-7, with 7 bases identical to TRBD1. V shed 1 base, J shed 0 bases, and the junction held 6 bases outside the gene matches. CDR3 length equals 16 residues. Germline values: CDR1 SGHVS, CDR2 FQNEAQ. CDR3 sequence (DNA): TGTGCCAGCAGCTTAGTCAGGGGACAGTCCTCCTACGAGCAGTACTTC. Residues: CASSLVRGQSSYEQYF.

There are many counts of this clonotype. The genes are TRBV5-1 and TRBJ2-2, with 8 bases aligning to TRBD1. CDR3 size: 16 residues. V shed 2 bases and J 4 bases; nucleotides not matched to a gene: 7. The V gene's germline CDR1 is SGHRS and CDR2 YFSETQ. The CDR3 region has the DNA TGCGCCAGCAGCTTATCAGGGGGCCGGGGCACCGGGGAGCTGTTTTTT. Protein: CASSLSGGRGTGELFF.

The table lists this clonotype with a few counts. The chain employs TRBV5-6 and TRBJ1-5, with unresolved D. This CDR3 comprises 15 residues. Germline assignment: CDR1 SGHDT and CDR2 YYEEEE. V lost 6 bases and J 0 bases, leaving 13 bases between the germline ends. The CDR3 protein is CASKEHPNSNQPQHF. The DNA for the CDR3 is TGTGCCAGCAAAGAACATCCCAATAGCAATCAGCCCCAGCATTTT. Filled out from reference TRBV5-6 and TRBJ1-5, the complete variable domain reads DAGVTQSPTHLIKTRGQQVTLRCSPKSGHDTVSWYQQALGQGPQFIFQYYEEEERQRGNFPDRFSGHQFPNYSSELNVNALLLGDSALYLCASKEHPNSNQPQHFGDGTRLSIL.

This clonotype showed up just once. This rearrangement joins TRBV24-1 to TRBJ2-1, with D perhaps TRBD1 or TRBD2 (5 bases each). This CDR3 is 14 amino acids long. CDR1 is KGHDR and CDR2 is SFDVKD in the germline V gene. The germline V and J ends were trimmed by 4 bases and 8 bases, with 14 bases remaining between them. The CDR3 DNA reads as TGTGCCACCAGTGACCCGGGACCAACCGATGAGCAGTTCTTC. It codes for CATSDPGPTDEQFF.

Many counts were recorded for this clonotype. The gene calls are TRBV2 and TRBJ2-2; TRBD2 agrees at 9 bases. This CDR3 comprises 15 residues. The junction had 8 bases not matched to a gene; V was cut back by 6 bases and J by 6 bases. Germline CDR1 and CDR2: SNHLY and FYNNEI. CDR3: CASRDRGLASGELFF. CDR3 nucleotides: TGTGCCAGCAGGGACCGGGGACTAGCCTCCGGGGAGCTGTTTTTT. The whole variable domain, filled in from reference TRBV2 and TRBJ2-2, reads EPEVTQTPSHQVTQMGQEVILRCVPISNHLYFYWYRQILGQKVEFLVSFYNNEISEKSEIFDDQFSVERPDGSNFTLKIRSTKLEDSAMYFCASRDRGLASGELFFGEGSRLTVL.

This clonotype was seen at least ten times. The genes are TRBV7-9 and TRBJ2-2; 7 bases are shared with TRBD2. CDR3 length: 13 residues. Germline CDR1 and CDR2: SEHNR and FQNEAQ (reference sequence). The CDR3 is CASGVMVTGELFF. DNA for the CDR3: TGTGCGAGCGGGGTTATGGTTACCGGGGAGCTGTTTTTT.

V and J are TRBV5-1 and TRBJ2-2; 10 nucleotides match TRBD1. The CDR3 consists of 16 residues. CDR1 and CDR2 from the germline V gene are SGHRS and YFSETQ. J gave up 5 bases and V 2 bases, and 6 bases lay outside the gene matches. CDR3 DNA sequence: TGCGCCAGCAGCTTACGACAGGGGGCAGGGACCGGGGAGCTGTTTTTT. It specifies CASSLRQGAGTGELFF.

The CDR3 protein is CATSDRTGGVDGYTF. In DNA, the CDR3 is TGTGCCACCAGTGATCGTACAGGGGGAGTGGATGGCTACACCTTC. The chain joins TRBV24-1 to TRBJ1-2; 8 nucleotides match TRBD1. The CDR3 sequence is 15 residues long. From germline, CDR1 is KGHDR and CDR2 SFDVKD. V lost 3 bases to trimming and J lost 6 bases; unmatched junction nucleotides: 8.

This clonotype was seen a few times. V is TRBV7-2 and J is TRBJ1-3, with 7 nucleotides matching TRBD1. Germline assignment: CDR1 SGHTA and CDR2 FQGNSA. The length of the CDR3 is 16 residues. V was pared by 3 bases and J by 0 bases, with 5 bases of the junction left unmatched. This CDR3 is CASSLTGTLSGNTIYF. The CDR3 region has the DNA TGTGCCAGCAGCTTGACAGGGACCCTCTCTGGAAACACCATATATTTT.

This clonotype was counted many times. The rearrangement links TRBV28 to TRBJ1-2; D is ambiguous. V shed 4 bases and J shed 5 bases, with 8 bases lying between them. The CDR3 is 12 amino acids. Per the germline V gene, CDR1 is MDHEN and CDR2 is SYDVKM. The CDR3 here is CASSSGRYGYTF. CDR3 DNA: TGTGCCAGCAGTTCGGGAAGGTATGGCTACACCTTC.

A word on this clonotype: The junction departs from germline at one end; a sequencing error may be responsible. The genes are TRBV11-1 and TRBJ1-1, with no clear D. The CDR3 has 14 amino acids. Germline V gene lookup returns CDR1 SGHAT and CDR2 FQDESV (reference sequence). DNA of the CDR3: TGCGCCAGCAGCCCCGAACGGATGAACACTGAAGCTTTCTTT. It codes for CASSPERMNTEAFF.

The gene calls are TRBV5-6 and TRBJ1-2; 7 bases map to TRBD1. Trimming took 4 bases from V and 5 from J; bases not matched to a gene: 8. The CDR3 spans 14 residues. Germline CDR1 and CDR2: SGHDT and YYEEEE. The CDR3 sequence: CASSGLDRTYGYTF. The CDR3 nucleotides read TGTGCCAGCAGCGGTTTGGACAGGACATATGGCTACACCTTC.

This clonotype was seen more than once but under ten times. The gene calls are TRBV30 and TRBJ1-1, with D perhaps matching TRBD1 (6 bases). The V end lost 2 bases, the J end lost 11 bases, and 12 bases lay between the germline ends. Looked up from germline, CDR1 is GTSNPN and CDR2 is SVGIG (reference sequence). The CDR3 length is 11 residues. In nucleotides, the CDR3 is TGTGCCTGGAGTAGGGGGAGTTATGCTTTCTTT. Translation gives CAWSRGSYAFF.

This clonotype was recorded at least ten times. V and J are TRBV6-5 and TRBJ2-7; D ambiguous. The CDR3 runs 12 residues. Germline V CDR1 and CDR2: MNHEY, SVGAGI. V was cut by 0 bases and J by 5 bases, with 5 bases left in between. DNA for the CDR3: TGTGCCAGCAGTTACTCTAGGGACGAGCAGTACTTC. It specifies CASSYSRDEQYF.

Turning to this clonotype: One junction end does not reproduce the germline sequence, and a read error may be involved. This chain connects TRBV6-2 or TRBV6-3 to TRBJ1-3; D is ambiguous. The germline gives CDR1 MNHEY, CDR2 SVGEGT. There are 17 residues in the CDR3. The CDR3 DNA is TGTGCCAGCAGTTACTCGAGTTCAGTGGGATCTGGAAACGCCATATATTTT. The encoded protein is CASSYSSSVGSGNAIYF.

This clonotype was seen many times. The V and J genes are TRBV15 and TRBJ2-5, with 8 positions matching TRBD1. Trimming at V came to 0 bases and at J to 7 bases, leaving 4 bases not matched to a gene. Looked up from germline, CDR1 is LNHNV and CDR2 is YYDKDF (reference sequence). The CDR3 length is 14 residues. CDR3 region: CATSRDRTGWTQYF. CDR3 sequence (DNA): TGTGCCACCAGCAGAGACCGGACAGGGTGGACCCAGTACTTC. The full variable domain, rest sourced from reference TRBV15 and TRBJ2-5, is DAMVIQNPRYQVTQFGKPVTLSCSQTLNHNVMYWYQQKSSQAPKLLFHYYDKDFNNEADTPDNFQSRRPNTSFCFLDIRSPGLGDTAMYLCATSRDRTGWTQYFGPGTRLLVL.